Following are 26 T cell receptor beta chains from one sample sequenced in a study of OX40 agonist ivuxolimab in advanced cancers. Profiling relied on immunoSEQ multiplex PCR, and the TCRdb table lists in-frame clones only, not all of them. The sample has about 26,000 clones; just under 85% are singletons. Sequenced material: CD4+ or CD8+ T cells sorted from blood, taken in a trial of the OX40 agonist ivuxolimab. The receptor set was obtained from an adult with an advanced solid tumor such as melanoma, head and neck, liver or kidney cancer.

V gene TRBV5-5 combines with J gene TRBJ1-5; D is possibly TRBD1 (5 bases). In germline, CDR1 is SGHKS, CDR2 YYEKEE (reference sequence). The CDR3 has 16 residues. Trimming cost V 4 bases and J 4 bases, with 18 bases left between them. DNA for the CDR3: TGTGCCAGCAGCACATCCCCATGGGGGGGGAATCAGCCCCAGCATTTT. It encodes CASSTSPWGGNQPQHF.

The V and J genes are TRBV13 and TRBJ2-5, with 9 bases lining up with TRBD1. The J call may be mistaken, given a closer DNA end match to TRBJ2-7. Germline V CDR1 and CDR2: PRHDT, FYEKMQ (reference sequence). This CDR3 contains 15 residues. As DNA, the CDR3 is TGTGCCAGCAGCTCTGGACAGGGGAAGCCCTACGAGCAGTACTTC. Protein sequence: CASSSGQGKPYEQYF.

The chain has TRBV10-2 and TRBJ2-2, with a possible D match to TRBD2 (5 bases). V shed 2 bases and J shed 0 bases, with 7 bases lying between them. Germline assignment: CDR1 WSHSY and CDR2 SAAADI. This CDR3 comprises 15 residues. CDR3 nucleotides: TGCGCCAGCAGTGAGAATAGCGCGAACACCGGGGAGCTGTTTTTT. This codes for CASSENSANTGELFF.

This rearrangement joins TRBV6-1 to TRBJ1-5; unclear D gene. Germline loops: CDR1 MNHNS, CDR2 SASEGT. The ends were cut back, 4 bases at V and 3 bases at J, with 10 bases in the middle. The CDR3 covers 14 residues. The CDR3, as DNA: TGTGCCAGCAGTGTCGACATCTACAATCAGCCCCAGCATTTT. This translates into CASSVDIYNQPQHF.

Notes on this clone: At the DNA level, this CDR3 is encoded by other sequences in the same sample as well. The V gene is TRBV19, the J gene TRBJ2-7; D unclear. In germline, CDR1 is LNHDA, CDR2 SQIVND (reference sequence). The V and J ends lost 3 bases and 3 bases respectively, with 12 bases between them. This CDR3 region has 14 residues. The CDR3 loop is CASSMGQIHYEQYF. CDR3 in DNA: TGTGCCAGTAGTATGGGCCAGATCCACTACGAGCAGTACTTC.

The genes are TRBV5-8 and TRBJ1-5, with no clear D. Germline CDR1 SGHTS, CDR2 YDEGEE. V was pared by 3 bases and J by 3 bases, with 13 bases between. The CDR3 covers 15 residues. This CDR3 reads CASSSGGRANQPQHF. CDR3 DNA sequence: TGTGCCAGCAGCTCCGGCGGCAGAGCCAATCAGCCCCAGCATTTT.

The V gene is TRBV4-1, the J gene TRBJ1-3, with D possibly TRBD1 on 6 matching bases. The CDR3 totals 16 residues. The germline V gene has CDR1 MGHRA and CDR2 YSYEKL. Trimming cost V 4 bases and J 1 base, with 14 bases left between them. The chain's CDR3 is CASSPALRGSGNTIYF. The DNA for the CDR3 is TGCGCCAGCAGCCCGGCCCTGAGGGGGTCTGGAAACACCATATATTTT.

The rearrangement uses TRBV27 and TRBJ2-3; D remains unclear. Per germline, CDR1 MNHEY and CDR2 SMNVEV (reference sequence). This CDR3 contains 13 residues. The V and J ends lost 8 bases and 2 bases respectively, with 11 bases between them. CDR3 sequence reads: CASGVSYTDTQYF. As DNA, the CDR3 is TGTGCCAGCGGTGTCTCGTACACAGATACGCAGTATTTT.

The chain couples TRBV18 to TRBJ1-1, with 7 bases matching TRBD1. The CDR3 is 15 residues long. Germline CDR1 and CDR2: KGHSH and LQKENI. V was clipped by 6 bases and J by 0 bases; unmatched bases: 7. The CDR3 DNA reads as TGTGCCAGCTCGCCCACAGGGGTCCTGAACACTGAAGCTTTCTTT. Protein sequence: CASSPTGVLNTEAFF.

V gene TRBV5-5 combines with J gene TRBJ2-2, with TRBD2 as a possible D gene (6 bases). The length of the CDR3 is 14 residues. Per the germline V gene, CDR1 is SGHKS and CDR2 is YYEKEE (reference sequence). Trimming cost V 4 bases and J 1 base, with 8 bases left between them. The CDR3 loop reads CASSGDWNTGELFF. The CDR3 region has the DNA TGTGCCAGCAGCGGGGACTGGAACACCGGGGAGCTGTTTTTT.

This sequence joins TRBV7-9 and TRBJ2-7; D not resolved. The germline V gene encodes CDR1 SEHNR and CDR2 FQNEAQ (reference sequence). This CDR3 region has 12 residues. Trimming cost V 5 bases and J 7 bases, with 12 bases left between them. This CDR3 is CASSVGAFEQYF. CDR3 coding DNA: TGTGCCAGCAGCGTAGGAGCTTTTGAGCAGTACTTC.

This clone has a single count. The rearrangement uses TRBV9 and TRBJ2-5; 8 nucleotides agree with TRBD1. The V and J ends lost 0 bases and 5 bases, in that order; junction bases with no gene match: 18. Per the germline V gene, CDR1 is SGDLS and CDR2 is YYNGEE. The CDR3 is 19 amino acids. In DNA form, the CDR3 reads TGTGCCAGCAGCGTAGGCGGCGGTTCTTTGGCAGGGGGCGCGGAGACCCAGTACTTC. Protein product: CASSVGGGSLAGGAETQYF. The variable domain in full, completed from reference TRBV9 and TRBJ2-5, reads DSGVTQTPKHLITATGQRVTLRCSPRSGDLSVYWYQQSLDQGLQFLIQYYNGEERAKGNILERFSAQQFPDLHSELNLSSLELGDSALYFCASSVGGGSLAGGAETQYFGPGTRLLVL.

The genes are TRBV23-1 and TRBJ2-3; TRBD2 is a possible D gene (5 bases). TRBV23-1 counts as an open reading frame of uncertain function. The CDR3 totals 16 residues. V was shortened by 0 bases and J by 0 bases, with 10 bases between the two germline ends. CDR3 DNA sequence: TGCGCCAGCAGTCAATCGGGCGGGCGTAGCACAGATACGCAGTATTTT. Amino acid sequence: CASSQSGGRSTDTQYF.

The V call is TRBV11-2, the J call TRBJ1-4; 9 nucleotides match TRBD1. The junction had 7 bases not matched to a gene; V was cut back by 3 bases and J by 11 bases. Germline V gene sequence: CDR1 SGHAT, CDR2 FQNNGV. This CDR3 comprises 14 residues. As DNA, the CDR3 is TGTGCCAGCAGCTTGGGGACAGGGTCGGTGAAACTGTTTTTT. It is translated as CASSLGTGSVKLFF.

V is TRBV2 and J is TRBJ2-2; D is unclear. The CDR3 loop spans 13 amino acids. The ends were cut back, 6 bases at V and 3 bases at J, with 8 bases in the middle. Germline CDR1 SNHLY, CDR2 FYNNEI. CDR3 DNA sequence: TGTGCCAGCAGCCCCCATTACACCGGGGAGCTGTTTTTT. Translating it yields CASSPHYTGELFF. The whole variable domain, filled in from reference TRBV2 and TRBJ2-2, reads EPEVTQTPSHQVTQMGQEVILRCVPISNHLYFYWYRQILGQKVEFLVSFYNNEISEKSEIFDDQFSVERPDGSNFTLKIRSTKLEDSAMYFCASSPHYTGELFFGEGSRLTVL.

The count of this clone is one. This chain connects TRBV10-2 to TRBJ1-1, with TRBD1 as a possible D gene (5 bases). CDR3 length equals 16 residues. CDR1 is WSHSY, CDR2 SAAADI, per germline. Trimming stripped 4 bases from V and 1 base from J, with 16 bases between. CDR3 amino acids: CASSARWGESNTEAFF. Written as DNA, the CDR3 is TGCGCCAGCAGTGCTCGCTGGGGGGAATCGAACACTGAAGCTTTCTTT.

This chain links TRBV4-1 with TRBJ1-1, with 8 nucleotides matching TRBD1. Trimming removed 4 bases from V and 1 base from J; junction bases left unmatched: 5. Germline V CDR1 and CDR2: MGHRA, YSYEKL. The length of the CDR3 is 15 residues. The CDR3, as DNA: TGCGCCAGCAGCCGAGACGGGACAGGGAACACTGAAGCTTTCTTT. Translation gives CASSRDGTGNTEAFF.

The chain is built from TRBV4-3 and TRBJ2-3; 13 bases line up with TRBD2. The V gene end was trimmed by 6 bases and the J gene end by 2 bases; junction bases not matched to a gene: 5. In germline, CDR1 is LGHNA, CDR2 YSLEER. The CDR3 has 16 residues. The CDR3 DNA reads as TGCGCCAGCAGTCGGACTAGCGGGGGAATCACAGATACGCAGTATTTT. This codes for CASSRTSGGITDTQYF.

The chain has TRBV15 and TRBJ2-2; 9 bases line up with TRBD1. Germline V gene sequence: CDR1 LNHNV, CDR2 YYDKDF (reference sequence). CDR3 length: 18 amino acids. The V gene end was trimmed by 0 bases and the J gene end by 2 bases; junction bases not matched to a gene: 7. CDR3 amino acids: CATSRDRRDRVNTGELFF. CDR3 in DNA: TGTGCCACCAGCAGAGATCGTAGGGACAGGGTAAACACCGGGGAGCTGTTTTTT.

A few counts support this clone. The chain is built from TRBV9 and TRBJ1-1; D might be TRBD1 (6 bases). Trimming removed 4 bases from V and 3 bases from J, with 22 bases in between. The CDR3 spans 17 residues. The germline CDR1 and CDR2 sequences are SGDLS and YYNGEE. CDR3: CASSPQFGGQFYTEAFF. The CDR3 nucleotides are TGTGCCAGCAGCCCCCAATTCGGGGGCCAGTTTTACACTGAAGCTTTCTTT.

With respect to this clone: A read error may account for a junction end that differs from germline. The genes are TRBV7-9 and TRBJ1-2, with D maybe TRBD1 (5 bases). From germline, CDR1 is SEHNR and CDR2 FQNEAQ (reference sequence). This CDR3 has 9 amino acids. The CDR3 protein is CASRCGRAF. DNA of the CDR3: TGTGCCAGCAGATGCGGCAGGGCATTC.

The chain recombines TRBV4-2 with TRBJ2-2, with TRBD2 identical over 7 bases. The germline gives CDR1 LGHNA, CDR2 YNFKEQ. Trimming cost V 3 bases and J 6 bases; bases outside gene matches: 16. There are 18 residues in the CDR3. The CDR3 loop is CASSQIEWGEGLAGELFF. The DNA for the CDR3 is TGTGCCAGCAGCCAGATAGAATGGGGGGAGGGGTTGGCCGGGGAGCTGTTTTTT.

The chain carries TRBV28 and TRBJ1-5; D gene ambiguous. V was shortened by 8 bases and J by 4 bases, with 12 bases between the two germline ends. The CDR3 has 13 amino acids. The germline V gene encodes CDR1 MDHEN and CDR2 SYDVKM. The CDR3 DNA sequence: TGTGCCAGCCGCCGGGGAGGGAATCAGCCCCAGCATTTT. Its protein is CASRRGGNQPQHF.

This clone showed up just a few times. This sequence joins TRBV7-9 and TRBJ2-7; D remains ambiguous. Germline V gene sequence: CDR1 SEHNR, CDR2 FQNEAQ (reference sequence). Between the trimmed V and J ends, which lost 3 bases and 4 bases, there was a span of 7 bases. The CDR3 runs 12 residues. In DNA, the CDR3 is TGTGCCAGCAGCTTGTCACATTACGAGCAGTACTTC. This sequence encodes CASSLSHYEQYF.

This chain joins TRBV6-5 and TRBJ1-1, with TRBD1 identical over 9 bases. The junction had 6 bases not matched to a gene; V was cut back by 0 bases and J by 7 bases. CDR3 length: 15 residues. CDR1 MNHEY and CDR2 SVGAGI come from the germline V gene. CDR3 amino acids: CASSYSGTGWVEAFF. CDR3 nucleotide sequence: TGTGCCAGCAGTTACTCAGGGACAGGGTGGGTTGAAGCTTTCTTT.

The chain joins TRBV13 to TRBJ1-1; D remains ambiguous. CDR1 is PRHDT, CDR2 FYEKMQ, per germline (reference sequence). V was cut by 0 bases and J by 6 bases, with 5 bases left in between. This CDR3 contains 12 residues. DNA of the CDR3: TGTGCCAGCAGCTTAGGGGGTTCTGAAGCTTTCTTT. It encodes CASSLGGSEAFF.